Listed here are 2 T cell receptor beta chains from one sample, sequenced in a study of blood T cells in healthy people across ages. The use of a sample-barcoded 5' primer and a J-beta primer mix characterized a second PCR of roughly 7 to 11 cycles. MiXCR, run by TCRdb on the 5' RACE reads, gives a single entry per CDR3 protein. Counted here are 730,000 or so distinct CDR3 sequences, 40% to 45% occurring once; the ten biggest clones make up more than 20%. Sequencing was carried out using blood. The receptors come from a woman in her sixties in good health.

This clonotype showed up many times. The chain has TRBV20-1 and TRBJ2-5; 11 bases map to TRBD1. In germline, CDR1 is DFQATT, CDR2 SNEGSKA (reference sequence). The CDR3 contains 13 residues. V was pared by 5 bases and J by 4 bases, with 3 bases of the junction left unmatched. CDR3 in amino acids: CSAPGTGGETQYF. The CDR3 DNA reads TGCAGTGCTCCTGGGACAGGGGGAGAGACCCAGTACTTC.

This clonotype showed up just a few times. The chain combines TRBV3-1 with TRBJ1-5; no reliable D call. The germline V gene encodes CDR1 LGHDT and CDR2 YNNKEL (reference sequence). This CDR3 has 14 residues. V was trimmed by 0 bases and J by 4 bases, leaving 7 bases between them. The DNA for the CDR3 is TGTGCCAGCAGCCAAGATATAGGGAATCAGCCCCAGCATTTT. Translation gives CASSQDIGNQPQHF.